The 14 T cell receptor beta chains reported below all come from one sample, sequenced in a study of early T cells in non-severe SARS-CoV-2 infection (dated by TCRdb to the early 2020s). The library came from 5' RACE. The listed sequencing device is NextSeq 500. TCRdb took the public reads, trimmed them with fastp at Q25, ran MiXCR for clone calling and kept in-frame beta chains. CDR3 protein sequences are deduplicated, and each keeps its most common genes and DNA. In this sample the table shows approximately 77,000 distinct CDR3 sequences, 15% to 17% of which occur a single time. 12% of the sample is held by the ten biggest clonotypes. Sequenced input: whole blood. Receptors were obtained from an adult who was a healthcare worker with PCR-confirmed SARS-CoV-2 infection or an uninfected control (not recorded which).

This clonotype has more than one count but fewer than ten. This sequence joins TRBV12-3 or TRBV12-4 and TRBJ1-1, with a tentative D call TRBD1 (5 bases). V was clipped by 2 bases and J by 11 bases, with 18 bases between them. The CDR3 is 14 amino acids. The CDR3, as DNA: TGTGCCAGCAGTTTAAAGGGGTCGGCGGGAAGGGCTTTCTTT. Translation: CASSLKGSAGRAFF.

The J gene is TRBJ1-4, the V gene TRBV9; the D is unclear. Germline values: CDR1 SGDLS, CDR2 YYNGEE. V dropped 1 base and J dropped 8 bases, with 9 bases sitting between them. This CDR3 has 13 residues. CDR3 bases: TGTGCCAGCAGCGTACAGGAGGGCGAAAAACTGTTTTTT. It specifies CASSVQEGEKLFF.

The chain employs TRBV12-3 or TRBV12-4 and TRBJ1-1; D might be TRBD1 (6 bases). CDR3 length: 13 amino acids. The V end was cut by 3 bases, the J end by 4 bases, with 9 bases between. The CDR3 spells CASSLGAFTEAFF. The CDR3 DNA reads TGTGCCAGCAGTTTGGGGGCTTTCACTGAAGCTTTCTTT.

This clonotype was picked up a small number of times. The chain joins TRBV4-3 to TRBJ2-1; D is unclear. V lost 2 bases, J lost 9 bases, and 11 bases lay in between. Germline V gene sequence: CDR1 LGHNA, CDR2 YSLEER. The CDR3 runs 13 residues. Written as DNA, the CDR3 is TGCGCCAGCAGCCAATTCAGCCTTGGTGAGCAGTTCTTC. Translating it yields CASSQFSLGEQFF.

This clonotype has more than one count but fewer than ten. The chain links TRBV7-9 to TRBJ2-3; D gene uncertain. The CDR3 runs to 16 residues. V was clipped by 5 bases and J by 1 base, with 16 bases between them. Per the germline V gene, CDR1 is SEHNR and CDR2 is FQNEAQ (reference sequence). The CDR3 bases are TGTGCCAGCAGCCCCATGGATAGCCCCGGCACAGATACGCAGTATTTT. This translates into CASSPMDSPGTDTQYF.

This clonotype has just a few counts. The V gene is TRBV11-3, the J gene TRBJ2-2; possible D gene TRBD2, 6 bases. The CDR3 consists of 17 residues. Germline V gene lookup returns CDR1 SGHNT and CDR2 YENEEA. V gave up 4 bases and J gave up 8 bases, with 23 bases separating them. The CDR3: CASSWGVRRTRAGELFF. In nucleotides, the CDR3 is TGTGCCAGCAGCTGGGGGGTGAGGAGGACCCGGGCAGGGGAGCTGTTTTTT.

Only a few counts were recorded for this clonotype. The chain recombines TRBV6-2 or TRBV6-3 with TRBJ2-7; possible D gene TRBD2, 6 bases. The ends were cut back, 3 bases at V and 3 bases at J, with 12 bases in the middle. The length of the CDR3 is 14 residues. The V gene's germline CDR1 is MNHEY and CDR2 SVGEGT. The CDR3 reads CASSYGGIIYEQYF. CDR3 bases: TGTGCCAGCAGTTATGGCGGGATCATCTACGAGCAGTACTTC.

This clonotype was detected a few times. The V and J genes are TRBV7-9 and TRBJ2-1; 8 bases map to TRBD2. There are 23 residues in the CDR3. CDR1 SEHNR and CDR2 FQNEAQ come from the germline V gene (reference sequence). The ends lost 5 bases at V and 0 bases at J; junction bases unmatched: 27. The CDR3 spells CASSSWGTRTPVAGSSSYNEQFF. DNA of the CDR3: TGTGCCAGCAGCAGCTGGGGGACACGGACGCCGGTAGCGGGGTCTAGCTCCTACAATGAGCAGTTCTTC.

This clonotype was recorded at least ten times. This chain connects TRBV20-1 to TRBJ2-1; D call uncertain. Germline-derived CDR1 and CDR2 are DFQATT and SNEGSKA (reference sequence). The CDR3 spans 15 residues. Trimming stripped 1 base from V and 6 bases from J, with 16 bases between. The CDR3 DNA is TGCAGTGCTAGAGCCGACTTACTTTCGAGCAATGAGCAGTTCTTC. This sequence encodes CSARADLLSSNEQFF.

A few counts support this clonotype. The V gene is TRBV20-1, the J gene TRBJ2-5; possible D gene TRBD1, 6 bases. V lost 0 bases, J lost 5 bases, and 16 bases lay in between. The CDR3 runs 15 residues. Germline values: CDR1 DFQATT, CDR2 SNEGSKA (reference sequence). CDR3 protein: CSARDPQGWGETQYF. Written as DNA, the CDR3 is TGCAGTGCTAGAGATCCTCAGGGGTGGGGTGAGACCCAGTACTTC.

The gene calls are TRBV6-5 and TRBJ1-5; D is perhaps TRBD1 (6 bases). From germline, CDR1 is MNHEY and CDR2 SVGAGI. This CDR3 is 14 amino acids long. V was trimmed by 6 bases and J by 1 base, leaving 10 bases between them. CDR3 amino acids: CASRGAGSNQPQHF. The CDR3 nucleotides read TGTGCCAGCAGGGGGGCTGGAAGCAATCAGCCCCAGCATTTT.

The chain combines TRBV6-2 or TRBV6-3 with TRBJ1-1, with a tentative D call TRBD1 (6 bases). Germline CDR1 MNHEY, CDR2 SVGEGT. V shed 6 bases and J shed 8 bases, with 16 bases lying between them. This CDR3 has 13 residues. CDR3 region: CASSPAWGAEAFF. CDR3 in DNA: TGTGCCAGCAGCCCGGCGTGGGGGGCCGAAGCTTTCTTT.

This clonotype came up a few times. This chain connects TRBV7-2 to TRBJ1-6; D is undetermined. The CDR3 loop spans 17 amino acids. V was trimmed by 3 bases and J by 4 bases, leaving 16 bases between them. The germline gives CDR1 SGHTA, CDR2 FQGNSA. The chain's CDR3 is CASSLAPVLRYNSPLHF. CDR3 coding DNA: TGTGCCAGCAGCTTGGCCCCCGTGTTGCGGTATAATTCACCCCTCCACTTT.

This clonotype was seen only a few times. The V call is TRBV6-6, the J call TRBJ1-5, with 7 bases that match TRBD1. The CDR3 spans 15 residues. V gave up 4 bases and J gave up 2 bases; unmatched junction bases: 5. The germline V gene has CDR1 MNHNY and CDR2 SVGAGI (reference sequence). The CDR3 nucleotides are TGTGCCAGCAGTTCCGACAGGGCGGGCAATCAGCCCCAGCATTTT. Its protein product is CASSSDRAGNQPQHF.